What follows are 31 T cell receptor beta chains derived from one specimen sequenced in a study of blood T cell repertoires in COVID-19. The table came from immunoSEQ multiplex PCR; TCRdb's copy has only in-frame clones and leaves some out. The sample carries 54,000 or so clones, around four fifths recorded once. Input material: peripheral blood. The source is a woman aged 80 or over with acute or convalescent COVID-19.

The genes are TRBV24-1 and TRBJ2-1; 14 nucleotides line up with TRBD2. J lost 7 bases, V lost 3 bases, and 10 bases had no gene match. Per the germline V gene, CDR1 is KGHDR and CDR2 is SFDVKD. This CDR3 region has 18 residues. The CDR3 loop is CATSDPRTSGGSRNEQFF. In nucleotides, the CDR3 is TGTGCCACCAGTGATCCTCGGACTAGCGGGGGGAGTAGGAATGAGCAGTTCTTC.

This chain uses TRBV5-4 with TRBJ1-6; D is unclear. The V end lost 5 bases, the J end lost 7 bases, and 19 bases lay between the germline ends. Germline V gene sequence: CDR1 SGHNT, CDR2 YYREEE (reference sequence). The CDR3 is 16 amino acids. CDR3 bases: TGTGCCAGCAGGCAACTTCTGGCGGGATTCAATTCACCCCTCCACTTT. Its translation is CASRQLLAGFNSPLHF.

This chain connects TRBV9 to TRBJ2-3; tentatively, D is TRBD2 (6 bases). CDR3 length: 15 amino acids. The V end was cut by 1 base, the J end by 9 bases, with 18 bases between. Germline V gene sequence: CDR1 SGDLS, CDR2 YYNGEE. The CDR3 region is CASSVSRDSGITQYF. For the CDR3, the DNA is TGTGCCAGCAGCGTATCCCGGGACTCCGGAATAACGCAGTATTTT.

The rearrangement links TRBV9 to TRBJ2-1, with D maybe TRBD2 (6 bases). The CDR3 extends over 16 amino acids. Trimming pared 0 bases from V and 5 bases from J, leaving 15 bases between. Germline V gene data show CDR1 as SGDLS and CDR2 as YYNGEE. CDR3 in DNA: TGTGCCAGCAGCGTAGTATTGGGGGGTCTCAACAATGAGCAGTTCTTC. As protein: CASSVVLGGLNNEQFF.

The gene calls are TRBV9 and TRBJ1-4; perhaps TRBD1 as D (6 bases). The V end lost 4 bases, the J end lost 7 bases, and 14 bases lay between the germline ends. The CDR3 consists of 14 residues. Germline V lookup: CDR1 SGDLS, CDR2 YYNGEE. CDR3 protein: CASSLTGQGEKLFF. The CDR3 bases are TGTGCCAGCAGCCTCACAGGGCAGGGTGAAAAACTGTTTTTT.

This chain joins TRBV5-1 and TRBJ1-2; D is possibly TRBD1 (6 bases). The germline gives CDR1 SGHRS, CDR2 YFSETQ. The germline V and J ends were trimmed by 3 bases and 0 bases, with 12 bases remaining between them. The CDR3 extends over 15 amino acids. The CDR3 DNA reads as TGCGCCAGCAGCTCGCTGGCAGGGGCTAACTATGGCTACACCTTC. Its protein is CASSSLAGANYGYTF.

This chain links TRBV11-2 with TRBJ2-5; 11 positions match TRBD2. There are 16 residues in the CDR3. Per germline, CDR1 SGHAT and CDR2 FQNNGV. V lost 2 bases, J lost 2 bases, and 4 bases stayed unmatched. The chain's CDR3 is CASSLLAGGGQETQYF. In DNA form, the CDR3 reads TGTGCCAGCAGCTTACTAGCGGGAGGAGGGCAAGAGACCCAGTACTTC.

V gene TRBV7-9 combines with J gene TRBJ1-4, with a possible D match to TRBD1 (6 bases). The CDR3 spans 14 residues. Per the germline V gene, CDR1 is SEHNR and CDR2 is FQNEAQ (reference sequence). V shed 7 bases and J shed 5 bases, with 14 bases lying between them. CDR3 DNA sequence: TGTGCCAGCACCAAAAACGGACAGAATGAAAAACTGTTTTTT. Protein: CASTKNGQNEKLFF.

The chain has TRBV7-2 and TRBJ2-3; 14 bases are shared with TRBD2. Germline V gene data show CDR1 as SGHTA and CDR2 as FQGNSA. CDR3 length equals 16 residues. V lost 6 bases and J lost 0; bases outside the gene matches: 2. DNA of the CDR3: TGTGCCAGCAGTTGGACTAGCGGGGGGAGCACAGATACGCAGTATTTT. Translated: CASSWTSGGSTDTQYF.

The V and J genes are TRBV14 and TRBJ2-3; 13 nucleotides agree with TRBD2. The CDR3 has 16 amino acids. J lost 10 bases, V lost 1 base, and 8 bases had no gene match. The V gene's germline CDR1 is SGHDN and CDR2 FVKESK. CDR3 nucleotide sequence: TGTGCCAGCAGCCAAGGACTAGCGGGAGGCAGGTTGCCGCAGTATTTT. It specifies CASSQGLAGGRLPQYF.

The rearrangement links TRBV18 to TRBJ2-3; no reliable D call. The CDR3 has 12 amino acids. Germline lookup yields CDR1 KGHSH and CDR2 LQKENI. The V gene lost 3 bases and the J gene lost 3 bases, with 4 bases spanning the gap. Here the CDR3 DNA reads TGTGCCAGCTCACCCCGGACAGATACGCAGTATTTT. As protein: CASSPRTDTQYF.

This clone was detected only once. The V call is TRBV5-1, the J call TRBJ2-2, with TRBD1 identical over 7 bases. The germline gives CDR1 SGHRS, CDR2 YFSETQ. J was trimmed by 5 bases and V by 5 bases; bases with no gene match: 6. The CDR3 sequence is 14 residues long. Here the CDR3 reads CASSQTGLTGELFF. Written as DNA, the CDR3 is TGCGCCAGCAGTCAGACAGGGTTGACCGGGGAGCTGTTTTTT. The whole variable domain, filled in from reference TRBV5-1 and TRBJ2-2, reads KAGVTQTPRYLIKTRGQQVTLSCSPISGHRSVSWYQQTPGQGLQFLFEYFSETQRNKGNFPGRFSGRQFSNSRSEMNVSTLELGDSALYLCASSQTGLTGELFFGEGSRLTVL.

The rearrangement joins TRBV19 to TRBJ2-7; 7 positions match TRBD1. CDR1 LNHDA and CDR2 SQIVND come from the germline V gene (reference sequence). V was clipped by 3 bases and J by 1 base; unmatched bases: 6. The CDR3 has 15 amino acids. Written as DNA, the CDR3 is TGTGCCAGTAGTATCCAAGGGGGCAGTTCCTACGAGCAGTACTTC. Protein product: CASSIQGGSSYEQYF.

The V gene is TRBV5-1, the J gene TRBJ1-3; weak D call: TRBD1 (5 bases). Deletions cut 4 bases from V and 0 bases from J, with 14 bases between. This CDR3 has 16 residues. The germline V gene encodes CDR1 SGHRS and CDR2 YFSETQ. CDR3 residues: CASSLMGLSSGNTIYF. CDR3 in DNA: TGCGCCAGCAGCCTAATGGGACTGAGCTCTGGAAACACCATATATTTT.

This clone appeared a single time. The chain couples TRBV5-1 to TRBJ1-2, with 8 bases aligning to TRBD1. Germline values: CDR1 SGHRS, CDR2 YFSETQ. The V segment lost 4 bases and the J segment 4 bases; nucleotides outside the gene matches: 9. The CDR3 runs 15 residues. CDR3 sequence: CASSLGGQGSYGYTF. The DNA for the CDR3 is TGCGCCAGCAGCCTCGGAGGACAGGGATCCTATGGCTACACCTTC.

This clone was seen just once. The chain carries TRBV27 and TRBJ2-1, with D unclear. Trimming removed 5 bases from V and 9 bases from J, with 11 bases in between. Germline CDR1 MNHEY, CDR2 SMNVEV (reference sequence). This CDR3 has 12 residues. The chain's CDR3 is CASSAQTGEQFF. The CDR3 nucleotides read TGTGCCAGCAGTGCCCAGACGGGTGAGCAGTTCTTC.

Here the CDR3 DNA reads TGTGCCAGCAGCGGGGACAGGGGGGGGAAACTGTTTTTT. As protein: CASSGDRGGKLFF. This rearrangement joins TRBV6-5 to TRBJ1-4, with 11 bases lining up with TRBD1. The CDR3 sequence is 13 residues long. J was trimmed by 11 bases and V by 6 bases; bases with no gene match: 5. Germline assignment: CDR1 MNHEY and CDR2 SVGAGI.

The rearrangement links TRBV6-1 to TRBJ1-5, with D possibly matching TRBD1 (5 bases). From germline, CDR1 is MNHNS and CDR2 SASEGT. The CDR3 spans 16 residues. Trimming removed 4 bases at V and 3 bases at J, with 16 bases between. DNA for the CDR3: TGTGCCAGCAGTGGGGCGGGGACGCCGTACAATCAGCCCCAGCATTTT. This translates into CASSGAGTPYNQPQHF.

The chain links TRBV14 to TRBJ2-1; possible D gene TRBD1, 6 bases. The CDR3 is made up of 15 amino acids. V lost 4 bases and J lost 0, with 10 bases in between. Per the germline V gene, CDR1 is SGHDN and CDR2 is FVKESK. The DNA for the CDR3 is TGTGCCAGCAGCCTCCTAGGGGGCTCCTACAATGAGCAGTTCTTC. This encodes CASSLLGGSYNEQFF.

CDR3 DNA: TGTGCCAGCAGTTCGGGACTAGCGGGAGCAAGTGAGCAGTACTTC. It yields the protein CASSSGLAGASEQYF. This chain uses TRBV6-6 with TRBJ2-7; 14 positions agree with TRBD2. This CDR3 comprises 15 residues. Per the germline V gene, CDR1 is MNHNY and CDR2 is SVGAGI (reference sequence). V gave up 4 bases and J gave up 7 bases; unmatched junction bases: 6.

V usage is TRBV10-1 and J usage is TRBJ1-1, with 9 bases identical to TRBD1. Germline CDR1 reads WNHNN; CDR2 reads SYGVQD (reference sequence). V shed 4 bases and J 8 bases; nucleotides not matched to a gene: 8. The CDR3 has 14 residues. CDR3 sequence: CASSGSRDREEAFF. CDR3 sequence (DNA): TGCGCCAGCAGTGGGTCAAGGGACAGGGAGGAAGCTTTCTTT.

The chain employs TRBV27 and TRBJ2-7, with D perhaps TRBD1 (5 bases). V dropped 6 bases and J dropped 5 bases, with 17 bases sitting between them. The CDR3 runs 14 residues. The germline V gene encodes CDR1 MNHEY and CDR2 SMNVEV (reference sequence). The CDR3 spells CASRSTALWHEQYF. The CDR3 DNA reads as TGTGCCAGCAGATCGACAGCCCTTTGGCACGAGCAGTACTTC.

V gene TRBV13 combines with J gene TRBJ2-7, with 8 positions matching TRBD1. This CDR3 contains 15 residues. V shed 5 bases, J shed 5 bases, and the junction held 11 bases outside the gene matches. Germline V CDR1 and CDR2: PRHDT, FYEKMQ (reference sequence). The CDR3 here is CASSPTGQGPNEQYF. The CDR3 region has the DNA TGTGCCAGCAGCCCGACCGGACAGGGTCCCAACGAGCAGTACTTC.

This rearrangement joins TRBV11-3 to TRBJ1-3; 7 bases are a match to TRBD1. Losses at the gene ends were 5 bases for V and 2 bases for J; bases not matched to a gene: 12. The CDR3 length is 17 residues. The germline gives CDR1 SGHNT, CDR2 YENEEA. This CDR3 reads CASSGDPQGSPGNTIYF. CDR3 DNA sequence: TGTGCCAGCAGCGGTGATCCACAGGGGAGCCCTGGAAACACCATATATTTT.

This sequence joins TRBV19 and TRBJ1-5, with TRBD1 identical over 9 bases. The CDR3 is made up of 16 amino acids. The J segment lost 1 base and the V segment lost 6 bases, leaving 7 bases of the junction unmatched. Germline values: CDR1 LNHDA, CDR2 SQIVND (reference sequence). The CDR3 DNA is TGTGCCAGTAGCCGGACAGGGGACCCGAGCAATCAGCCCCAGCATTTT. This translates into CASSRTGDPSNQPQHF.

V is TRBV6-1 and J is TRBJ2-7; D may be TRBD2 (5 bases). V was cut by 4 bases and J by 3 bases, with 19 bases left in between. This CDR3 is 16 amino acids long. Germline V gives CDR1 MNHNS, CDR2 SASEGT. CDR3 in DNA: TGTGCCAGCAGTGGAGGGCCGCCCACAGAATACTACGAGCAGTACTTC. Protein: CASSGGPPTEYYEQYF.

This chain uses TRBV10-3 with TRBJ2-1, with D possibly matching TRBD2 (5 bases). The germline CDR1 and CDR2 sequences are ENHRY and SYGVKD. The ends were cut back, 2 bases at V and 4 bases at J, with 6 bases in the middle. This CDR3 has 13 amino acids. In DNA form, the CDR3 reads TGTGCCATCAGTGAGGGCGGGTACAATGAGCAGTTCTTC. Protein: CAISEGGYNEQFF.

This clone was found a few times. The chain has TRBV9 and TRBJ2-1; 15 nucleotides align to TRBD2. CDR3 length: 17 residues. Per germline, CDR1 SGDLS and CDR2 YYNGEE. J lost 9 bases, V lost 4 bases, and 11 bases had no gene match. The CDR3 loop reads CASSSISGTSGRSEQFF. In DNA, the CDR3 is TGTGCCAGCAGCTCAATTTCCGGGACTAGCGGGAGGAGTGAGCAGTTCTTC.

The table lists this clone with a few counts. This chain connects TRBV18 to TRBJ2-1; 13 bases align to TRBD2. The V segment lost 6 bases and the J segment 10 bases; nucleotides outside the gene matches: 9. Germline CDR1 reads KGHSH; CDR2 reads LQKENI. The CDR3 totals 15 residues. The CDR3 coding sequence is TGTGCCAGCTCGTCCCGACTAGCGGGGGGTGAGGAGCAGTTCTTC. Translated, it gives CASSSRLAGGEEQFF.

The chain recombines TRBV6-2 or TRBV6-3 with TRBJ2-5, with D perhaps matching TRBD2 (5 bases). Germline V gene lookup returns CDR1 MNHEY and CDR2 SVGEGT. The CDR3 spans 15 residues. The V and J ends lost 0 bases and 4 bases respectively, with 12 bases between them. The CDR3 is CASSYSTGNAETQYF. CDR3 DNA sequence: TGTGCCAGCAGTTACTCAACCGGGAACGCAGAGACCCAGTACTTC.

The rearrangement links TRBV3-1 (or the pseudogene TRBV3-2) to TRBJ1-2; D is uncertain. Germline V gene data show CDR1 as LGHDT and CDR2 as YNNKEL (reference sequence). V shed 4 bases and J shed 2 bases, with 2 bases lying between them. The CDR3 extends over 11 amino acids. The CDR3 nucleotides are TGTGCCAGCAGCCTAAACTATGGCTACACCTTC. Translated, it gives CASSLNYGYTF.